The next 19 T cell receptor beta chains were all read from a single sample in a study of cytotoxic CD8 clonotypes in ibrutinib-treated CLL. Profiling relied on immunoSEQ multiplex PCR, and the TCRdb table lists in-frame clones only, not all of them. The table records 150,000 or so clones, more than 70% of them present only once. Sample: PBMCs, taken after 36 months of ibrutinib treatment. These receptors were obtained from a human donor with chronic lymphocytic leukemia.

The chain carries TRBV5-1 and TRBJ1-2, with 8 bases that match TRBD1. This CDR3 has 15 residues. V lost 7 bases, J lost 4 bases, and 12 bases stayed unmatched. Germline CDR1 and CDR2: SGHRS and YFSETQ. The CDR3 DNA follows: TGCGCCAGCCGCAATTCACAGGGGGTATTCTATGGCTACACCTTC. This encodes CASRNSQGVFYGYTF.

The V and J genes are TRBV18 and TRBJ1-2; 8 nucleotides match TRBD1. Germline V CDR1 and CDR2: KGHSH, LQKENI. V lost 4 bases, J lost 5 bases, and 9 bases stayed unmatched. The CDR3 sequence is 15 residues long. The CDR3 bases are TGTGCCAGCTCACTTCAAACCGGGACAGGATATGGCTACACCTTC. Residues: CASSLQTGTGYGYTF. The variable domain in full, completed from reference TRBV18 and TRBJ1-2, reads NAGVMQNPRHLVRRRGQEARLRCSPMKGHSHVYWYRQLPEEGLKFMVYLQKENIIDESGMPKERFSAEFPKEGPSILRIQQVVRGDSAAYFCASSLQTGTGYGYTFGSGTRLTVV.

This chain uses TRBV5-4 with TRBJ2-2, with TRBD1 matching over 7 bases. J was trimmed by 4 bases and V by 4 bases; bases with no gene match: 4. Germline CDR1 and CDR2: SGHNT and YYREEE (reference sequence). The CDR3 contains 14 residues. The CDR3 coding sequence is TGTGCCAGCAGCCTGGGACAGCCCACCGGGGAGCTGTTTTTT. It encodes CASSLGQPTGELFF. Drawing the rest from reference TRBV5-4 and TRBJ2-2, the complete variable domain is ETGVTQSPTHLIKTRGQQVTLRCSSQSGHNTVSWYQQALGQGPQFIFQYYREEENGRGNFPPRFSGLQFPNYSSELNVNALELDDSALYLCASSLGQPTGELFFGEGSRLTVL.

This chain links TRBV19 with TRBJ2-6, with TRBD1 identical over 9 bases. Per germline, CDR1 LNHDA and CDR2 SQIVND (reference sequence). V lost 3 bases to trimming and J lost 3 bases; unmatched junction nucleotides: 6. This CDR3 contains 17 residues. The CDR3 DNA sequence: TGTGCCAGTAGTATCCCCGGGACAGGGCTTGGGGCCAACGTCCTGACTTTC. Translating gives CASSIPGTGLGANVLTF.

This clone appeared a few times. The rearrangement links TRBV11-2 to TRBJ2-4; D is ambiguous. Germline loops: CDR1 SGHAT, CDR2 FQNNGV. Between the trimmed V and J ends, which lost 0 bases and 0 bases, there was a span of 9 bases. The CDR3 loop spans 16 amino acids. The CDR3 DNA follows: TGTGCCAGCAGCTTAGACAGACAAGTAGCCAAAAACATTCAGTACTTC. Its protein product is CASSLDRQVAKNIQYF.

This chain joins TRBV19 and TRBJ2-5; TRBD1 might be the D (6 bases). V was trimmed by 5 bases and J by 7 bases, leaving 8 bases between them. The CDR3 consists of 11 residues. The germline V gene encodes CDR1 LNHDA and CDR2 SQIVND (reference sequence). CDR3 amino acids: CASSLGGTQYF. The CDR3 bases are TGTGCCAGTAGTCTAGGGGGGACCCAGTACTTC.

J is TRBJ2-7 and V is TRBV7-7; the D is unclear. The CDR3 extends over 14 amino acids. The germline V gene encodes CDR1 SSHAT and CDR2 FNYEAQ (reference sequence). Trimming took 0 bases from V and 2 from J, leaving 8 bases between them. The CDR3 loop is CASSLAVGPYEQYF. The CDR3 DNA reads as TGTGCCAGCAGCTTAGCGGTAGGACCCTACGAGCAGTACTTC. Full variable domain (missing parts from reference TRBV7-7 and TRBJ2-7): GAGVSQSPRYKVTKRGQDVTLRCDPISSHATLYWYQQALGQGPEFLTYFNYEAQPDKSGLPSDRFSAERPEGSISTLTIQRTEQRDSAMYRCASSLAVGPYEQYFGPGTRLTVT.

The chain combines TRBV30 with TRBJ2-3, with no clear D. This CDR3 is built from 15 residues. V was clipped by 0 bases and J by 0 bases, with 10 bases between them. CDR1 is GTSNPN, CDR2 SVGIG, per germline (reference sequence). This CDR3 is CAWSVAISSTDTQYF. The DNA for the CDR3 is TGTGCCTGGAGTGTTGCCATCTCTAGCACAGATACGCAGTATTTT.

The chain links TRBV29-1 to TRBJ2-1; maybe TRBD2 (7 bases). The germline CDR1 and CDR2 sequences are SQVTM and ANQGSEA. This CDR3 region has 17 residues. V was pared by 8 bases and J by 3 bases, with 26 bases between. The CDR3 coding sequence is TGCAGCTCCAGGGGCGGGGGAGCCCAGGTGGACTACAATGAGCAGTTCTTC. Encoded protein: CSSRGGGAQVDYNEQFF.

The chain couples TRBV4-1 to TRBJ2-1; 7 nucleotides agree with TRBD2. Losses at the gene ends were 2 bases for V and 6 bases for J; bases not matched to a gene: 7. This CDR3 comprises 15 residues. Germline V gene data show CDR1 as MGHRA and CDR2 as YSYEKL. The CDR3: CASSQSYTGGNEQFF. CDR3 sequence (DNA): TGCGCCAGCAGCCAATCATACACGGGGGGCAATGAGCAGTTCTTC.

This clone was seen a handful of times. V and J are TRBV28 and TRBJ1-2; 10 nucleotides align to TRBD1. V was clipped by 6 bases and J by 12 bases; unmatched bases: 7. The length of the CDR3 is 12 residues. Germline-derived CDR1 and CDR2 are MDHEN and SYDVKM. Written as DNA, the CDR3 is TGTGCCAGCAGAAGTCGGGACAGGGGAGACACCTTC. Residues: CASRSRDRGDTF.

CDR3 sequence reads: CASSFSPTGAANVLTF. CDR3 coding DNA: TGTGCCAGCAGCTTTTCCCCCACAGGGGCAGCCAACGTCCTGACTTTC. The chain combines TRBV5-6 with TRBJ2-6; 7 nucleotides match TRBD1. Trimming removed 2 bases from V and 7 bases from J; junction bases left unmatched: 9. Germline values: CDR1 SGHDT, CDR2 YYEEEE. The CDR3 length is 16 residues.

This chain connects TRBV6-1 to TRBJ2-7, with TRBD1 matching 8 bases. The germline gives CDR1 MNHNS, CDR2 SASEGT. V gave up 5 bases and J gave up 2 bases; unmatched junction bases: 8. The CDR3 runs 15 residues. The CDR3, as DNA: TGTGCCAGCAGTAAACCGGGACAGGCAACCTACGAGCAGTACTTC. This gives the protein CASSKPGQATYEQYF.

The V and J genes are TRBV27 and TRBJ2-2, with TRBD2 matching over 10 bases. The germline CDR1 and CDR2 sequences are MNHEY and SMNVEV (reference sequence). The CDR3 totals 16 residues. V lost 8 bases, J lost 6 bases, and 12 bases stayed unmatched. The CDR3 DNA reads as TGTGCCAGCTCTCCTCTAGCGGGAGTGTCTTCCGGGGAGCTGTTTTTT. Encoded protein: CASSPLAGVSSGELFF.

CDR3: CASSERGMGQETQYF. The CDR3 nucleotides read TGTGCCAGCAGTGAAAGAGGGATGGGCCAAGAGACCCAGTACTTC. The V and J genes are TRBV5-6 and TRBJ2-5; the D gene is possibly TRBD2 (5 bases). Per the germline V gene, CDR1 is SGHDT and CDR2 is YYEEEE. This CDR3 comprises 15 residues. Trimming stripped 5 bases from V and 1 base from J, with 15 bases between.

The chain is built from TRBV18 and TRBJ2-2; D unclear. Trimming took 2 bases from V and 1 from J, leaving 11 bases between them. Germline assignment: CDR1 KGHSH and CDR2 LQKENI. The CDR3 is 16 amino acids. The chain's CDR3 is CASSPREGRNTGELFF. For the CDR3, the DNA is TGTGCCAGCTCACCAAGGGAAGGGCGGAACACCGGGGAGCTGTTTTTT.

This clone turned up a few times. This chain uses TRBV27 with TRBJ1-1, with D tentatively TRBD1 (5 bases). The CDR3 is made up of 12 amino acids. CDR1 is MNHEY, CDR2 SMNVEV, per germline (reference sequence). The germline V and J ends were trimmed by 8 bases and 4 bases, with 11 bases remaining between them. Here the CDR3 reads CASPAGSTEAFF. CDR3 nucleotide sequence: TGTGCCAGCCCCGCAGGGTCCACTGAAGCTTTCTTT.

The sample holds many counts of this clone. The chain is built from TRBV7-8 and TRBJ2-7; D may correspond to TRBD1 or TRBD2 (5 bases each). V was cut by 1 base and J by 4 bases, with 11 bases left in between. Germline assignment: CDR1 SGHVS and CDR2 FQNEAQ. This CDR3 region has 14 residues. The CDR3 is CASSLVTGGYEQYF. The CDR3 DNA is TGTGCCAGCAGCTTAGTTACAGGAGGTTACGAGCAGTACTTC.

The CDR3 is CSVEDPNYGGYTF. The CDR3 DNA is TGCAGCGTTGAAGATCCGAACTACGGCGGCTACACCTTC. The chain couples TRBV29-1 to TRBJ1-2; the D is unclear. Trimming cost V 0 bases and J 8 bases, with 13 bases left between them. CDR3 length: 13 amino acids. CDR1 SQVTM and CDR2 ANQGSEA come from the germline V gene.